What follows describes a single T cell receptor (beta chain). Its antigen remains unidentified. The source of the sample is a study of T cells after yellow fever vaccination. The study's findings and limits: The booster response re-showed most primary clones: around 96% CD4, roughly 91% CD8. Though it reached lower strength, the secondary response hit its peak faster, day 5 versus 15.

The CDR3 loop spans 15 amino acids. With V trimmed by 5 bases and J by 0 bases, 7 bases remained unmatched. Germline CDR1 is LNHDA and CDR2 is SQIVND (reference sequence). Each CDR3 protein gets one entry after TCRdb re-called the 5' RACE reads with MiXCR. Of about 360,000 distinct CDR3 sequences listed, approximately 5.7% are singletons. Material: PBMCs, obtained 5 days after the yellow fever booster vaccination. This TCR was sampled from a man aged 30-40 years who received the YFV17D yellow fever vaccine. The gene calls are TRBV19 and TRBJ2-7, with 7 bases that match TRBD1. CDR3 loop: CASSPGQVFSYEQYF. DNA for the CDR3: TGTGCCAGTAGTCCTGGACAGGTCTTCTCCTACGAGCAGTACTTC.